A selection of T cell receptor beta chains follows, all from one sample in a study of cytomegalovirus exposure and HLA in healthy donors. The table came from immunoSEQ multiplex PCR; TCRdb's copy has only in-frame clones and leaves some out. The table records about 160,000 clones, roughly four fifths of them present only once. Sequencing was done on a sample of PBMCs. These TCRs come from a woman between 50 and 59 years old in good health and CMV-seropositive. CDR3s include the opening cysteine and the closing phenylalanine or tryptophan. A D gene is named only where the DNA matches it firmly. Not every row has a clone size; where given, it reads once, few, many or a size class.

>-|TRBV4-1|TRBJ1-2|-
TGCGCCAGCAGCCAAGTGACAGGATTCGGGGGCTACACCTTC
CASSQVTGFGGYTF
>-|TRBV5-1|TRBJ1-1|-
TGCGCCAGCAGCTTGGATGGGGGCGGGTATACTGAAGCTTTCTTT
CASSLDGGGYTEAFF
>-|TRBV6-5|TRBJ2-7|-
TGTGCCAGCAGTTACCGGTCGACAGGCCGATCCTACGAGCAGTACTTC
CASSYRSTGRSYEQYF
>-|TRBV19|TRBJ2-5|-
TGTGCCAGTAGCAGACAGTTGCGGGAGACCCAGTACTTC
CASSRQLRETQYF
>-|TRBV28|TRBJ1-2|-
TGTGCCAGCAGGGGGCCGGTTCAGGGAGGGGGCTACACCTTC
CASRGPVQGGGYTF
>TRBD1|TRBV19|TRBJ1-2|-
TGTGCCAGTAGTATGGACAGGAGGTATGGCTACACCTTC
CASSMDRRYGYTF
>TRBD1|TRBV4-2|TRBJ1-4|few
TGTGCCAGCAGCCCCGGGACAGGGAGAGAAAAACTGTTTTTT
CASSPGTGREKLFF
>-|TRBV5-1|TRBJ1-2|-
TGCGCCAGCAGCTTGGGGGGGCCCCGAGGGGATGGCTACACCTTC
CASSLGGPRGDGYTF
>TRBD1|TRBV4-1|TRBJ1-5|-
TGCGCCAGCAGCCCCGTATTGGGACAGTCGATTCAGGGTCAGCCCCAGCATTTT
CASSPVLGQSIQGQPQHF
>TRBD2|TRBV27|TRBJ2-5|few
TGTGCCAGCAGGGGACTAGGAACGGGGGAGACCCAGTACTTC
CASRGLGTGETQYF
>-|TRBV7-6|TRBJ2-1|-
TGTGCCAGCAGCTGGCGACTAGGAAATGAGCAGTTCTTC
CASSWRLGNEQFF
>-|TRBV2|TRBJ1-1|-
TGTGCCAGCAGCTACTTCGCTGAAGCTTTCTTT
CASSYFAEAFF
>TRBD2|TRBV7-6|TRBJ2-7|-
TGTGCCAGCAGCTTAGCTAGCGGGGCTTCCTACGAGCAGTACTTC
CASSLASGASYEQYF
>TRBD2|TRBV11-2|TRBJ2-1|few
TGTGCCAGCAGCCTAAGGGGGACTAGCGGGGGGGCGACCTACAATGAGCAGTTCTTC
CASSLRGTSGGATYNEQFF
>-|TRBV18|TRBJ2-6|-
TGTGCCAGCTCAAATCGAGACAGGACTGGGGCCAACGTCCTGACTTTC
CASSNRDRTGANVLTF
>-|TRBV5-1|TRBJ2-1|-
TGCGCCAGCAGCTTGGGAGGGTTTGACTCCTACAATGAGCAGTTCTTC
CASSLGGFDSYNEQFF
>-|TRBV4-1|TRBJ1-5|-
TGCGCCAGCAGTGAAGGGGGCAATCAGCCCCAGCATTTT
CASSEGGNQPQHF
>TRBD2|TRBV29-1|TRBJ2-3|-
TGCAGCGTTGCTGGCGGGGGGCAGCCAGATACGCAGTATTTT
CSVAGGGQPDTQYF
>TRBD2|TRBV2|TRBJ2-3|-
TGTGCCAGCACAGGACTAGCGGGGAAATTAGATACGCAGTATTTT
CASTGLAGKLDTQYF
>-|TRBV6-1|TRBJ2-5|once
TGTGCCAGCAGTGAAAGAGGGATTGTCGAGACCCAGTACTTC
CASSERGIVETQYF
>-|TRBV21-1|TRBJ2-5|once
TGTGCCAGCAGCAAAGAGGTCTACGGGGGGGCAGGTGAGACCCAGTACTTC
CASSKEVYGGAGETQYF
>TRBD1|TRBV5-1|TRBJ2-5|-
TGCGCCAGCGAGGCCGGTGGGACAGGGGAGACCCAGTACTTC
CASEAGGTGETQYF
>TRBD1|TRBV7-9|TRBJ1-2|-
TGTGCCAGCAGCACAAACCCAGGACAGGGGAACTATGGCTACACCTTC
CASSTNPGQGNYGYTF